The clone carrying this TCR beta chain was seen more than once but under ten times. The data stem from a study of T-cell memory formation after mild COVID-19. TCRdb redid the calling of the 5' RACE reads with MiXCR, one entry per CDR3 protein. The data hold under 400,000 distinct CDR3 sequences, with roughly 20% observed a single time. V shed 5 bases, J shed 0 bases, and the junction held 2 bases outside the gene matches. The CDR3 is 13 amino acids. Germline CDR1 SQVTM, CDR2 ANQGSEA. The sequence derives from an adult woman who had mild COVID-19 (a few samples of this study predate the infection). Cell type and time point are not known. This chain links TRBV29-1 with TRBJ1-1; 8 nucleotides align to TRBD1. The sequencing input was PBMCs or a T cell subset sorted from them (not recorded which). The CDR3 loop reads CSVSGGLNTEAFF. Written as DNA, the CDR3 is TGCAGCGTTTCAGGGGGCCTGAACACTGAAGCTTTCTTT.